This TCR beta chain appears in the sequencing data of a study of OX40 agonist ivuxolimab in advanced cancers. Study-wide background: Participants could have had prior anti-PD-1, anti-PD-L1 or anti-CTLA-4 therapy, and around 40% had some. General study points: The study found among the lowest clonal expansion in partial responders at 0.1-3.0 mg/kg. Expanded clones belonging to CD8+ T cells outnumbered, on average, those of CD4+.

A note on this clone: Antigen unknown.

Clones were sequenced by immunoSEQ multiplex PCR, and TCRdb holds only the in-frame ones, with some missing. The sample comprises tens of thousands of clones, approximately 83% of which are singletons, and roughly 27% rests with the top ten. CDR3 length: 15 residues. Germline CDR1 SGHRS, CDR2 YFSETQ. V gave up 1 base and J gave up 5 bases; unmatched junction bases: 8. The sample consisted of CD4+ or CD8+ T cells sorted from blood, taken in a trial of the OX40 agonist ivuxolimab. The clonotype was recovered from an adult with an advanced solid tumor such as melanoma, head and neck, liver or kidney cancer. The genes are TRBV5-1 and TRBJ1-1; TRBD1 matches at 7 bases. The chain's CDR3 is CASSLNRGRGTEAFF. The CDR3 DNA sequence: TGCGCCAGCAGCTTGAATAGGGGCAGGGGGACTGAAGCTTTCTTT.